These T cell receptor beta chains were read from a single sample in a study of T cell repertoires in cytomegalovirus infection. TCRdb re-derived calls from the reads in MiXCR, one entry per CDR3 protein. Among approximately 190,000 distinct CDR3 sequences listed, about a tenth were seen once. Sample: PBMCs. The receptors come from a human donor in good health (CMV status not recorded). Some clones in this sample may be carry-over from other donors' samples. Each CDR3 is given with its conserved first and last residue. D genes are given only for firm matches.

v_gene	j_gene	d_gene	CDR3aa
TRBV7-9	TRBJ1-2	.	CASSPPGAGMVYGYTF
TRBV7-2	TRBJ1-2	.	CASSLGTGSNYGYTF
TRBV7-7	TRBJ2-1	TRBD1	CASSLTGKHEQFF
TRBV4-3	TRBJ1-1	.	CASSQAGRRTEAFF
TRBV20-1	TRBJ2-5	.	CSAPPLASGLQETQYF
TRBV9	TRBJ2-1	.	CASSRDSPSNEQFF
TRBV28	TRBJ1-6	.	CASGGLGADYHNSPLHF
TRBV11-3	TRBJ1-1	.	CASSFNGNTEAFF
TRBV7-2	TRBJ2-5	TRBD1	CASSSTGNQETQYF
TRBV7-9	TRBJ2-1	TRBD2	CASSGLAGGSYNEQFF
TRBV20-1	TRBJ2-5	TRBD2	CSAPEHRLAGRLETQYF
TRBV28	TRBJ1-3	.	CASSFSRAGNTIYF
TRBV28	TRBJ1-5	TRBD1	CASSPTGAPAQHF
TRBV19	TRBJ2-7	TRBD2	CASSPLGLAGEPEQYF
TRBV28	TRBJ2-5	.	CASSLMRSGSTKETQYF
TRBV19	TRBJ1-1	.	CAGYHRETEAFF
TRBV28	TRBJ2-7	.	CASSLMSYEQYF
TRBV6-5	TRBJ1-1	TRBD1	CASRDRGSRQMNTEAFF
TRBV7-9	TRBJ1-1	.	CASSLGGEWHTEAFF
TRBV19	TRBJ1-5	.	CASSPRVFGNQPQHF
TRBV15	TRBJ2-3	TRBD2	CATSRGEGWSTDTQYF
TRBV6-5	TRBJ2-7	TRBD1	CASSTRQGGSYEQYF
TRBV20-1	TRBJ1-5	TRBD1	CSALSRTGTQPQHF
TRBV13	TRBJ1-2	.	CASRFSDGGPLYGYTF
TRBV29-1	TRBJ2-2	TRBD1	CSVLRTGDNTGELFF
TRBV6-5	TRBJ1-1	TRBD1	CASIPDRAGGTEAFF
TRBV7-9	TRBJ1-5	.	CASSLASTRNQPQHF
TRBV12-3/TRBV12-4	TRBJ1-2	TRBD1	CASSTGVGYGYTF
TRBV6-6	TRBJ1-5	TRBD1	CASSSWDRGDGNQPQHF
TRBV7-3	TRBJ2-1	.	CASSITSGEQFF
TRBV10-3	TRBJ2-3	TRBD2	CAITGTSGSTDTQYF
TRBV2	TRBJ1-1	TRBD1	CATQTGAVAEAFF
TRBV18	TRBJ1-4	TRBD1	CASSPDRDGKLFF
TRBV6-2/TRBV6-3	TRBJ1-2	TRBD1	CASSYATRDRDGYTF
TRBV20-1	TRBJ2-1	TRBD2	CSASGTLAGGPRSYNEQFF
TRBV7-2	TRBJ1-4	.	CASSLVQRTNEKLFF
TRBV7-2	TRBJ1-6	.	CASSQITAANSPLHF